This TCR beta chain emerged from a study of blood T cells in healthy people across ages. In the case of this clonotype: Antigen unknown.

A second PCR of 7 to 11 cycles used a sample-barcoded 5' primer and a J-beta primer mix. MiXCR was run by TCRdb on the 5' RACE reads, yielding one entry per CDR3 protein. The data contain about 1 million distinct CDR3 sequences, 45% of them singletons. Study observations and caveats: As age increased, TCR beta diversity per million T cells fell in a roughly linear fashion. The diversity estimates, figures obtained from one million T cells, were considered underestimates. More naive CD4+ cells and higher diversity marked long-lived donors relative to aged donors.

Peripheral blood, around 9.4 milliliters per donor, was collected. Germline loops: CDR1 SGHVS, CDR2 FQNEAQ. CDR3 length: 13 amino acids. The germline V and J ends were trimmed by 1 base and 7 bases, with 10 bases remaining between them. The V and J genes are TRBV7-8 and TRBJ1-1; D perhaps matches TRBD1 (5 bases). The sequencing input was blood. This TCR came from a woman aged 55-69 years in good health. The CDR3 DNA sequence: TGTGCCAGCAGCTTAGGCCCGACAGTTGAAGCTTTCTTT. It translates to CASSLGPTVEAFF.